The clone carrying this T cell receptor (beta chain) appeared a single time. The sample belongs to a study of T cell changes during pregnancy in multiple sclerosis. The assay was immunoSEQ multiplex PCR, and TCRdb's table has in-frame clones only and misses some. The table has 50,000 or so clones, approximately 90% seen once. The CDR3 runs 16 residues. V trimming: 3 bases; J trimming: 3 bases; junction bases outside the gene matches: 9. Germline values: CDR1 MGHRA, CDR2 YSYEKL. This sequence originates from a female donor with multiple sclerosis, enrolled in a pregnancy study. The genes are TRBV4-1 and TRBJ2-7, with 9 bases aligning to TRBD2. The sequences come from CD4+ T cells from peripheral blood mononuclear cells, collected before pregnancy. The CDR3 nucleotides read TGCGCCAGCAGCCACCAGACTAGCGGTAACTACTACGAGCAGTACTTC. Protein product: CASSHQTSGNYYEQYF.